This TCR beta chain was obtained from a study of CD8 T cells in ankylosing spondylitis. This CDR3 is 14 amino acids long. V lost 1 base, J lost 1 base, and 9 bases lay in between. Germline V gives CDR1 SQVTM, CDR2 ANQGSEA. Via MiXCR, TCRdb re-called the 5' RACE reads, giving one row per CDR3 protein. This sample carries about 390,000 distinct CDR3 sequences, approximately 20% of them seen once, and the ten largest clones take approximately 15%. Study-wide points: About 8 highly homologous variants made up a TCR beta motif, and this motif appeared characteristic of ankylosing spondylitis blood.

This clonotype has a count of ten or more. Its antigen is unidentified. Sequenced sample: blood, either unsorted or a sorted T cell fraction (not recorded which). This sequence was found in a male donor with ankylosing spondylitis. This rearrangement joins TRBV29-1 to TRBJ2-3, with D hard to call. The CDR3 DNA follows: TGCAGCGTTGAAGGACCCGTCGGCACAGATACGCAGTATTTT. Encoded protein: CSVEGPVGTDTQYF.